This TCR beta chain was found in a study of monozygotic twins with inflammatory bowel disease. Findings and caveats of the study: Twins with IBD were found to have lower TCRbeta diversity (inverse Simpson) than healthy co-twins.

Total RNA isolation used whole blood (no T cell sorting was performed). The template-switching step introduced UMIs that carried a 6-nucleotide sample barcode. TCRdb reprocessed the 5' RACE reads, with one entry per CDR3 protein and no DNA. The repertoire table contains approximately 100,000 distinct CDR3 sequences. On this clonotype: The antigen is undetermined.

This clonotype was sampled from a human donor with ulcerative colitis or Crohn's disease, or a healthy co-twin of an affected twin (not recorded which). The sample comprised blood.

The CDR3 sequence is CASSLVYGMSTEAFF. The V gene is TRBV7-2, the J gene TRBJ1-1. Germline loops: CDR1 SGHTA, CDR2 FQGNSA. This CDR3 comprises 15 residues.